One sample yielded the 19 T cell receptor beta chains listed below, sequenced in a study of cytomegalovirus exposure and HLA in healthy donors. The PCR contained 60 Vbeta and 13 Jbeta primers. The data were produced by immunoSEQ multiplex PCR, yet TCRdb's version contains in-frame clones alone and is incomplete. Here the sample spans 110,000 to 150,000 clones, 77% being singletons. Source material: PBMCs. The receptors here all came from a male donor in good health and CMV-seronegative.

This clone was counted once. The gene calls are TRBV12-1 and TRBJ1-2; TRBD1 was called by the table and not checked on the DNA. TRBV12-1 is assigned pseudogene status. This CDR3 has 15 residues. CDR3 amino acids: CASSLGDRGNYGYTF. CDR3 in DNA: TGTGCCAGCAGCTTAGGGGACAGGGGGAACTATGGCTACACCTTC.

The chain carries TRBV9 and TRBJ1-2; TRBD1 might be the D (6 bases). Deletions cut 6 bases from V and 4 bases from J, with 13 bases between. The germline gives CDR1 SGDLS, CDR2 YYNGEE. CDR3 length equals 13 residues. The CDR3 loop is CASKGTSSYGYTF. CDR3 coding DNA: TGTGCCAGCAAAGGGACATCTAGCTATGGCTACACCTTC.

The J gene is TRBJ1-1, the V gene TRBV12-5; D is possibly TRBD1 (6 bases). V shed 7 bases and J shed 1 base, with 13 bases lying between them. The CDR3 has 14 residues. The germline CDR1 and CDR2 sequences are LGHNT and FRNRAP. In DNA form, the CDR3 reads TGTGCTAGTGCCCGGGGGGGGCAGAACACTGAAGCTTTCTTT. Translation gives CASARGGQNTEAFF.

The chain couples TRBV6-5 to TRBJ2-1; TRBD2 is a possible D gene (5 bases). Looked up from germline, CDR1 is MNHEY and CDR2 is SVGAGI. The CDR3 is 15 residues long. V gave up 7 bases and J gave up 1 base, with 14 bases separating them. CDR3: CASTPVGRSYNEQFF. The CDR3 DNA follows: TGTGCCAGCACCCCGGTGGGGAGATCCTACAATGAGCAGTTCTTC.

As regards this clone: Other DNA variants within this sample encode the same CDR3. This chain links TRBV5-1 with TRBJ2-5; D is uncertain. The CDR3 contains 13 residues. Trimming took 0 bases from V and 2 from J, leaving 5 bases between them. Germline V gene lookup returns CDR1 SGHRS and CDR2 YFSETQ. In nucleotides, the CDR3 is TGCGCCAGCAGCTTGGGACAACAAGAGACCCAGTACTTC. Its translation is CASSLGQQETQYF.

This clone was observed a few times. The chain recombines TRBV11-2 with TRBJ2-1, with D possibly being TRBD2 (5 bases). Trimming stripped 0 bases from V and 9 bases from J, with 9 bases between. The CDR3 runs to 13 residues. The germline gives CDR1 SGHAT, CDR2 FQNNGV. The CDR3 bases are TGTGCCAGCAGCTTAGATACGGCGGGTGAGCAGTTCTTC. This codes for CASSLDTAGEQFF.

The chain joins TRBV29-1 to TRBJ1-1; 8 nucleotides agree with TRBD1. With 6 bases clipped from V and 4 bases from J, the junction kept 7 bases outside the gene matches. Looked up from germline, CDR1 is SQVTM and CDR2 is ANQGSEA. The CDR3 totals 13 residues. Written as DNA, the CDR3 is TGCAGCGTCAAGGCAGGGGGCGGCACTGAAGCTTTCTTT. Residues: CSVKAGGGTEAFF. Filled out from reference TRBV29-1 and TRBJ1-1, the complete variable domain reads SAVISQKPSRDICQRGTSLTIQCQVDSQVTMMFWYRQQPGQSLTLIATANQGSEATYESGFVIDKFPISRPNLTFSTLTVSNMSPEDSSIYLCSVKAGGGTEAFFGQGTRLTVV.

The table lists this clone with a count of one. The chain employs TRBV27 and TRBJ2-2; 7 positions match TRBD1. V gave up 5 bases and J gave up 2 bases; unmatched junction bases: 5. Germline V lookup: CDR1 MNHEY, CDR2 SMNVEV (reference sequence). This CDR3 has 15 amino acids. CDR3 in DNA: TGTGCCAGCAGTACCGACAGGGTTAACACCGGGGAGCTGTTTTTT. This translates into CASSTDRVNTGELFF.

The V gene is TRBV7-9, the J gene TRBJ1-4, with 7 bases fitting TRBD1. The ends lost 3 bases at V and 6 bases at J; junction bases unmatched: 7. The germline gives CDR1 SEHNR, CDR2 FQNEAQ (reference sequence). The CDR3 is 15 residues long. This chain's CDR3 is CASSFQTGKDEKLFF. CDR3 bases: TGTGCCAGCAGCTTCCAGACAGGGAAGGATGAAAAACTGTTTTTT.

This clone was counted only a few times. The chain is built from TRBV29-1 and TRBJ1-4; weak D call: TRBD1 (5 bases). The CDR3 is 13 residues long. Trimming removed 7 bases at V and 8 bases at J, with 17 bases between. CDR1 and CDR2 from the germline V gene are SQVTM and ANQGSEA. CDR3 residues: CSGTDTPGEKLFF. CDR3 coding DNA: TGCAGCGGTACTGACACCCCAGGGGAAAAACTGTTTTTT.

There are a few counts of this clone. The chain carries TRBV7-6 and TRBJ1-3, with unresolved D. The V end lost 5 bases, the J end lost 8 bases, and 19 bases lay between the germline ends. From germline, CDR1 is SGHVS and CDR2 FNYEAQ. CDR3 length: 15 amino acids. CDR3 nucleotide sequence: TGTGCCAGCAGCCCCAGACTTGGAACGGTTGACACCATATATTTT. Its translation is CASSPRLGTVDTIYF.

The chain has TRBV6-5 and TRBJ2-7, with D maybe TRBD2 (6 bases). CDR1 is MNHEY and CDR2 is SVGAGI in the germline V gene. V lost 6 bases and J lost 6, with 18 bases in between. The CDR3 sequence is 14 residues long. The CDR3 region is CASRGSSEGFEQYF. The CDR3 DNA is TGTGCCAGCAGGGGTTCTTCGGAGGGCTTCGAGCAGTACTTC.

The chain carries TRBV15 and TRBJ2-5; TRBD2 agrees at 8 bases. The CDR3 spans 16 residues. CDR1 and CDR2 (germline): LNHNV, YYDKDF (reference sequence). Losses at the gene ends were 0 bases for V and 4 bases for J; bases not matched to a gene: 7. The DNA of the CDR3 is TGTGCCACCAGCAGAGAGGCGGGAGGAGGGGGAGAGACCCAGTACTTC. Amino acid sequence: CATSREAGGGGETQYF.

The J gene is TRBJ2-5, the V gene TRBV25-1; 13 bases agree with TRBD2. This CDR3 contains 17 residues. Germline lookup yields CDR1 MGHDK and CDR2 SYGVNS. V shed 8 bases, J shed 0 bases, and the junction held 9 bases outside the gene matches. The CDR3 region has the DNA TGTGCCAGCGGGGGACTAGCGGGGACCCCGTACCAAGAGACCCAGTACTTC. Protein sequence: CASGGLAGTPYQETQYF.

A note on this clone: The junction shows a germline mismatch at one end, possibly a read error. The chain links TRBV15 to TRBJ2-5, with TRBD2 as a possible D gene (5 bases). CDR3 length equals 16 residues. Per the germline V gene, CDR1 is LNHNV and CDR2 is YYDKDF (reference sequence). The CDR3 protein is CATGRDHVEGQETQYF. The CDR3 DNA sequence: TGTGCCACCGGCAGAGATCACGTAGAGGGACAAGAGACCCAGTACTTC.

V usage is TRBV7-2 and J usage is TRBJ2-5, with D tentatively TRBD2 (7 bases). The germline gives CDR1 SGHTA, CDR2 FQGNSA. The CDR3 is made up of 15 amino acids. V was shortened by 0 bases and J by 5 bases, with 13 bases between the two germline ends. The CDR3 DNA reads as TGTGCCAGCAGCTTAGCGGGGGGGCTTGGCGAGACCCAGTACTTC. This encodes CASSLAGGLGETQYF.

The CDR3 here is CSVAGDNGQPQHF. The CDR3, as DNA: TGCAGCGTTGCAGGGGATAACGGACAGCCCCAGCATTTT. J is TRBJ1-5 and V is TRBV29-1; D might be TRBD1 (6 bases). CDR1 SQVTM and CDR2 ANQGSEA come from the germline V gene. Trimming shortened V by 4 bases and J by 7 bases, and 14 bases separated the two germline ends. This CDR3 has 13 amino acids.

This clone was seen more than once but under ten times. V and J are TRBV10-3 and TRBJ2-1, with 11 bases that match TRBD2. The CDR3 is 20 residues long. Unmatched junction bases numbered 14, after V lost 3 bases and J lost 1 base. Looked up from germline, CDR1 is ENHRY and CDR2 is SYGVKD. The CDR3 reads CAISDPLTSGIILSYNEQFF. The CDR3 DNA follows: TGTGCCATCAGTGACCCATTGACTAGCGGGATCATACTTTCCTACAATGAGCAGTTCTTC.

This chain uses TRBV5-1 with TRBJ1-2; D is undetermined. Trimming cost V 3 bases and J 8 bases, with 11 bases left between them. The V gene's germline CDR1 is SGHRS and CDR2 YFSETQ. The CDR3 spans 12 residues. The CDR3 here is CASSSHSIGYTF. In DNA, the CDR3 is TGCGCCAGCAGCTCACACAGTATAGGCTACACCTTC.